The 12 T cell receptor beta chains reported below all come from one sample, sequenced in a study of blood T cells in healthy people across ages. It was with a sample-barcoded 5' primer and a J-beta primer mix that a second PCR of about 6 to 11 cycles was run. TCRdb reprocessed the 5' RACE reads with MiXCR, giving one entry per CDR3 protein. The data show about 730,000 distinct CDR3 sequences, about 40% seen once. The sequencing input was blood. The source is an older woman in good health.

The chain recombines TRBV7-3 with TRBJ2-3; possible D gene TRBD2, 7 bases. The V end lost 1 base, the J end lost 5 bases, and 13 bases lay between the germline ends. CDR3 length equals 15 residues. The V gene's germline CDR1 is SGHTA and CDR2 FQGTGA. The CDR3 DNA is TGTGCCAGCAGCTTAAATGGGGGGGCGATAGATACGCAGTATTTT. This codes for CASSLNGGAIDTQYF.

With respect to this clonotype: The junction departs from the called germline gene at one end, perhaps through a read error. V usage is TRBV12-3 or TRBV12-4 and J usage is TRBJ1-5; D is perhaps TRBD1 (5 bases). The CDR3 loop spans 12 amino acids. The CDR3 DNA follows: TGTGCCAGCAGCTTAGGGGAAAAGCCCCAGCATTTT. As protein: CASSLGEKPQHF.

The V call is TRBV3-1, the J call TRBJ1-1; D possibly corresponds to TRBD1 (6 bases). There are 16 residues in the CDR3. Deletions cut 0 bases from V and 5 bases from J, with 16 bases between. Germline assignment: CDR1 LGHDT and CDR2 YNNKEL (reference sequence). The CDR3 loop is CASSQDWRQGSTEAFF. The CDR3 coding sequence is TGTGCCAGCAGCCAAGATTGGCGCCAGGGGAGTACTGAAGCTTTCTTT.

This sequence joins TRBV28 and TRBJ2-1, with TRBD2 as a possible D gene (5 bases). This CDR3 region has 19 residues. Trimming shortened V by 2 bases and J by 6 bases, and 26 bases separated the two germline ends. Germline loops: CDR1 MDHEN, CDR2 SYDVKM. The CDR3 DNA reads as TGTGCCAGCAGTTTAGATTATAAGGGTACTAATGAGCGGTTCAATGAGCAGTTCTTC. It translates to CASSLDYKGTNERFNEQFF. Drawing the rest from reference TRBV28 and TRBJ2-1, the complete variable domain is DVKVTQSSRYLVKRTGEKVFLECVQDMDHENMFWYRQDPGLGLRLIYFSYDVKMKEKGDIPEGYSVSREKKERFSLILESASTNQTSMYLCASSLDYKGTNERFNEQFFGPGTRLTVL.

The J gene is TRBJ2-5, the V gene TRBV6-1; possibly TRBD2 for D (5 bases). CDR3 size: 16 residues. With 4 bases removed from V and 0 bases from J, the gap between germline ends came to 15 bases. The V gene's germline CDR1 is MNHNS and CDR2 SASEGT. The CDR3 bases are TGTGCCAGCAGTGTAACCGGAGGTCTTAACCAAGAGACCCAGTACTTC. Amino acids: CASSVTGGLNQETQYF.

The rearrangement uses TRBV12-3 or TRBV12-4 and TRBJ2-3; 7 bases are shared with TRBD2. The length of the CDR3 is 15 residues. After removal of 3 bases from V and 1 base from J, the junction contained 4 bases not matched to a gene. The CDR3 reads CASSFSSGGTDTQYF. CDR3 nucleotides: TGTGCCAGCAGTTTTTCTAGCGGAGGCACAGATACGCAGTATTTT.

The chain has TRBV20-1 and TRBJ2-7, with 12 bases aligning to TRBD2. Germline values: CDR1 DFQATT, CDR2 SNEGSKA (reference sequence). The CDR3 length is 16 residues. The V gene end was trimmed by 1 base and the J gene end by 0 bases; junction bases not matched to a gene: 4. CDR3 sequence reads: CSARGQTSGSSYEQYF. For the CDR3, the DNA is TGCAGTGCTAGAGGCCAGACTAGCGGGAGCTCCTACGAGCAGTACTTC.

This clonotype was seen a few times. V usage is TRBV10-3 and J usage is TRBJ2-4; 7 positions match TRBD1. V gave up 6 bases and J gave up 13 bases; unmatched junction bases: 15. CDR3 length: 14 residues. CDR1 is ENHRY, CDR2 SYGVKD, per germline. DNA for the CDR3: TGTGCCATCAGCCCGACAGGGTTAGAAGGTGAGCAGTACTTC. This translates into CAISPTGLEGEQYF.

This clonotype has at least ten counts. This chain joins TRBV7-9 and TRBJ2-5; TRBD2 matches 9 bases. In germline, CDR1 is SEHNR, CDR2 FQNEAQ (reference sequence). With V trimmed by 2 bases and J by 5 bases, 3 bases remained unmatched. This CDR3 spans 14 amino acids. The CDR3 DNA follows: TGTGCCAGCAGCTTATCTAGCGGGGTCGAGACCCAGTACTTC. As protein: CASSLSSGVETQYF.

There are a few counts of this clonotype. The chain couples TRBV29-1 to TRBJ2-1; 13 bases agree with TRBD2. V lost 5 bases, J lost 8 bases, and 12 bases stayed unmatched. Per the germline V gene, CDR1 is SQVTM and CDR2 is ANQGSEA. There are 16 residues in the CDR3. CDR3 DNA sequence: TGCAGCGTTTCCTATAGGACTAGCGGGAGAGGGTATGAGCAGTTCTTC. Translated, it gives CSVSYRTSGRGYEQFF.

This chain links TRBV3-1 with TRBJ2-3; 11 nucleotides match TRBD2. Per germline, CDR1 LGHDT and CDR2 YNNKEL (reference sequence). CDR3 length: 16 residues. V was clipped by 6 bases and J by 3 bases; unmatched bases: 8. This chain's CDR3 is CASSLPSGGITDTQYF. CDR3 bases: TGTGCCAGCAGTCTACCTAGCGGGGGGATAACAGATACGCAGTATTTT.

The chain has TRBV6-5 and TRBJ1-2, with D possibly matching TRBD1 (5 bases). The germline gives CDR1 MNHEY, CDR2 SVGAGI. There are 15 residues in the CDR3. Deletions cut 2 bases from V and 2 bases from J, with 12 bases between. Here the CDR3 reads CASSYDFRDNYGYTF. In DNA form, the CDR3 reads TGTGCCAGCAGTTACGATTTCAGGGACAACTATGGCTACACCTTC.